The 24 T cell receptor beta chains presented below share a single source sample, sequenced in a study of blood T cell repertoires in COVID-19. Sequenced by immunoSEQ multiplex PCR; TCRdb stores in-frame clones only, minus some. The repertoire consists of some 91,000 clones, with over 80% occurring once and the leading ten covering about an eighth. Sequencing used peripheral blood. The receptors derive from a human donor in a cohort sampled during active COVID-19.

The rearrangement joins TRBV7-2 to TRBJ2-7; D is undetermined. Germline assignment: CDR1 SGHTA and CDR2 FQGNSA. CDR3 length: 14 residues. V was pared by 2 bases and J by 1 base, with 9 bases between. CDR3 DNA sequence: TGTGCCAGCAGCTTAAAAGTCAGTTCCTACGAGCAGTACTTC. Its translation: CASSLKVSSYEQYF.

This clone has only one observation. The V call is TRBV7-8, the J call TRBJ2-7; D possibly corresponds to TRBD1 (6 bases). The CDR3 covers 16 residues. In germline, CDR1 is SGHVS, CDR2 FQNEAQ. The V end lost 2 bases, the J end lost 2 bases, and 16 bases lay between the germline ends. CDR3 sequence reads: CASSLRWGQVPYEQYF. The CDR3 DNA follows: TGTGCCAGCAGCTTACGGTGGGGGCAGGTACCCTACGAGCAGTACTTC.

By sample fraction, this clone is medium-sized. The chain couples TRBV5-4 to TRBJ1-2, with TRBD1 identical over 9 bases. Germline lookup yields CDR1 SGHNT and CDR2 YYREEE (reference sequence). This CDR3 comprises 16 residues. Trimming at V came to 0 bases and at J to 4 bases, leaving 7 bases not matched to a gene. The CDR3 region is CASSLGDRDHLYGYTF. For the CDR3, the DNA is TGTGCCAGCAGCTTGGGGGACAGGGACCACCTCTATGGCTACACCTTC.

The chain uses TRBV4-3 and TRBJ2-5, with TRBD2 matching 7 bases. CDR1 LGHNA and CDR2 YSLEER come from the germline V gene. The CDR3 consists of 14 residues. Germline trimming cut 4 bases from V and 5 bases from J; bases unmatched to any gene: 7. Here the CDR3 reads CASSPRAGDETQYF. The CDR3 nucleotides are TGCGCCAGCAGCCCGCGGGCGGGGGATGAGACCCAGTACTTC.

The CDR3 DNA is TGTGCCACCGGGACAGGGAGCTCCTATAATTCACCCCTCCACTTT. Residues: CATGTGSSYNSPLHF. The rearrangement links TRBV28 to TRBJ1-6; 9 bases agree with TRBD1. Germline trimming cut 10 bases from V and 0 bases from J; bases unmatched to any gene: 4. Germline V gene sequence: CDR1 MDHEN, CDR2 SYDVKM. This CDR3 has 15 amino acids.

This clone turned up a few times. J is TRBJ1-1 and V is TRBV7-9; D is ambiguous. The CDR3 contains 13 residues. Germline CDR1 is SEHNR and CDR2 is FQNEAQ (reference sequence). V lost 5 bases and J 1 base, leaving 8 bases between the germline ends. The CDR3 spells CASSGGGNTEAFF. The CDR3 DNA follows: TGTGCCAGCAGCGGCGGTGGGAACACTGAAGCTTTCTTT.

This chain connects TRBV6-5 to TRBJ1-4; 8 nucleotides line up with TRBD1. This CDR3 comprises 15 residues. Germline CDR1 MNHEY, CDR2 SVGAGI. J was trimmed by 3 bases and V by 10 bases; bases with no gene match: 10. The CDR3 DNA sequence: TGTGCCACCTCCAGGGGGCTTAATTCTAATGAAAAACTGTTTTTT. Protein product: CATSRGLNSNEKLFF.

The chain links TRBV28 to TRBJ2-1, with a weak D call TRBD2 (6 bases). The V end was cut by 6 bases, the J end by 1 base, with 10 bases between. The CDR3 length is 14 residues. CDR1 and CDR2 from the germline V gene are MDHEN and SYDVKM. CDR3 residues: CASRDAGSYNEQFF. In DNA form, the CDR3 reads TGTGCCAGCAGAGACGCGGGATCCTACAATGAGCAGTTCTTC. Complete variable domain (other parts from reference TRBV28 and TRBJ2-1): DVKVTQSSRYLVKRTGEKVFLECVQDMDHENMFWYRQDPGLGLRLIYFSYDVKMKEKGDIPEGYSVSREKKERFSLILESASTNQTSMYLCASRDAGSYNEQFFGPGTRLTVL.

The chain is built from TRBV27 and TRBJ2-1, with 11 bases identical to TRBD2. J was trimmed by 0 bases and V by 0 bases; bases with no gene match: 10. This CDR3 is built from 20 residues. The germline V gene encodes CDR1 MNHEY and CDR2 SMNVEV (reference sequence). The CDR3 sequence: CASSLSLTSGGFSSYNEQFF. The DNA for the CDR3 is TGTGCCAGCAGTTTATCGTTAACTAGCGGGGGATTCAGCTCCTACAATGAGCAGTTCTTC.

CDR3 DNA: TGTGCCAGCAGAGCCGGGACAGGGAACTATGGCTACACCTTC. Translated, it gives CASRAGTGNYGYTF. V usage is TRBV9 and J usage is TRBJ1-2; 9 nucleotides line up with TRBD1. This CDR3 is built from 14 residues. Germline V CDR1 and CDR2: SGDLS, YYNGEE. The ends lost 5 bases at V and 2 bases at J; junction bases unmatched: 4.

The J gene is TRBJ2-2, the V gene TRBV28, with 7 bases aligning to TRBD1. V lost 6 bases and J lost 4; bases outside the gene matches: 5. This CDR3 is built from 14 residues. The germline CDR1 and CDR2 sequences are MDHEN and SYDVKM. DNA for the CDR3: TGTGCCAGCAGAAATTACAGGGGCACCGGGGAGCTGTTTTTT. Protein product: CASRNYRGTGELFF.

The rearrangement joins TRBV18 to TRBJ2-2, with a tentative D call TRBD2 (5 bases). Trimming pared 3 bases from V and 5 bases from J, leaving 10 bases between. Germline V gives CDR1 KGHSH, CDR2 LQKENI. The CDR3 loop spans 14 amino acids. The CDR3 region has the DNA TGTGCCAGCTCACCCGCTACTAGAACCGGGGAGCTGTTTTTT. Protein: CASSPATRTGELFF.

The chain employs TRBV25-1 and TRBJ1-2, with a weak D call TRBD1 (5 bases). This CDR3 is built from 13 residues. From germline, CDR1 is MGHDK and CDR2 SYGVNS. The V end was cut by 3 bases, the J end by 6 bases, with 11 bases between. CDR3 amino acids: CASSDAGSDGYTF. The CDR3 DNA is TGTGCCAGCAGTGACGCAGGGTCTGATGGCTACACCTTC.

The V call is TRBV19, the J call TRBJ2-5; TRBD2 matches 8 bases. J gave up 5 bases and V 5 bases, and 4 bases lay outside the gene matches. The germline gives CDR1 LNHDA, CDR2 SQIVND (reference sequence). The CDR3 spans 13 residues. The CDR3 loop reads CASSPGTSETQYF. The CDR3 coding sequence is TGTGCCAGTAGTCCCGGGACTAGTGAGACCCAGTACTTC.

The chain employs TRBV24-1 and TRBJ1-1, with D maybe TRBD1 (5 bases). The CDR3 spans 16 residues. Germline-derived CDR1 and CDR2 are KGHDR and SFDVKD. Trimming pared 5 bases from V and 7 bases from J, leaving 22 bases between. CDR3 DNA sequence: TGTGCCACCAGTGGGAACAGTGGGGCCGGGCCAGGTGAAGCTTTCTTT. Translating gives CATSGNSGAGPGEAFF.

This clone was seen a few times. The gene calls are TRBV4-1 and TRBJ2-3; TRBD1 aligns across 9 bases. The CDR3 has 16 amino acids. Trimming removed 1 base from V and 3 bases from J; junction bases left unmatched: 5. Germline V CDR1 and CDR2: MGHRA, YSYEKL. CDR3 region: CASSQGTGVRTDTQYF. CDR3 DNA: TGCGCCAGCAGCCAAGGGACAGGGGTGAGGACAGATACGCAGTATTTT.

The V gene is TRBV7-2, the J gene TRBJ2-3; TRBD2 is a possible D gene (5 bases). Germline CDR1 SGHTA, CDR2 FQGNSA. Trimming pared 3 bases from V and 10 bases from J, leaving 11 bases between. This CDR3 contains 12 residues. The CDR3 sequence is CASSFTRISQYF. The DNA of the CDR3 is TGTGCCAGCAGCTTTACTAGAATTTCGCAGTATTTT.

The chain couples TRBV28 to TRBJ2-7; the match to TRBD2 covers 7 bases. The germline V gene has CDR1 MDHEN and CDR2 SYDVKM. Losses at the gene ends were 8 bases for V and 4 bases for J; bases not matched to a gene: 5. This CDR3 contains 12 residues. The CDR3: CASVGGTYEQYF. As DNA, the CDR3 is TGTGCCAGCGTCGGGGGGACTTACGAGCAGTACTTC.

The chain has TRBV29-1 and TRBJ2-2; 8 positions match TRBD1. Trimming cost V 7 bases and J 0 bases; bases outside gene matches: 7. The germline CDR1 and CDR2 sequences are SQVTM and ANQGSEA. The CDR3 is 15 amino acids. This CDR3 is CSAALGQANTGELFF. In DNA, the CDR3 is TGCAGCGCAGCCTTGGGACAGGCGAACACCGGGGAGCTGTTTTTT.

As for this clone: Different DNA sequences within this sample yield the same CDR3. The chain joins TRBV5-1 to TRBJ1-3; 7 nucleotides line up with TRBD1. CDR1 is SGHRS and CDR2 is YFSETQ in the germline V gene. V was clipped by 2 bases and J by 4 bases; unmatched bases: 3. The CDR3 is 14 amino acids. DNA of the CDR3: TGCGCCAGCAGCTTACAGGGGAGCGGAAACACCATATATTTT. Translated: CASSLQGSGNTIYF.

CDR3 bases: TGTGCCAGCAGCAAAGGGAGGCCTAGCGGGAGTCGATGGCGGTTCTTC. Translating gives CASSKGRPSGSRWRFF. This chain uses TRBV21-1 with TRBJ2-1; the table's D call, TRBD2, has no DNA check behind it. TRBV21-1 is a listed pseudogene. This CDR3 has 16 amino acids.

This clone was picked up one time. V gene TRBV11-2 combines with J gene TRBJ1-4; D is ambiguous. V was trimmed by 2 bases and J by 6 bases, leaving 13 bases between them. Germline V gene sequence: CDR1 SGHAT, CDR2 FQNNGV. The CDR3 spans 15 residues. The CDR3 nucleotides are TGTGCCAGCAGCTTATGGGGAGGAGTTGATGAAAAACTGTTTTTT. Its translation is CASSLWGGVDEKLFF.

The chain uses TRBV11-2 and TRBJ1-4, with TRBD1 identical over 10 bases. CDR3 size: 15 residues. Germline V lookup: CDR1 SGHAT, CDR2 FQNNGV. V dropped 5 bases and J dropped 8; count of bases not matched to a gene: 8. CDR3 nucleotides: TGTGCCAGCAGCCACACGACAGGGGGCGACGAAAAACTGTTTTTT. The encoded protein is CASSHTTGGDEKLFF.

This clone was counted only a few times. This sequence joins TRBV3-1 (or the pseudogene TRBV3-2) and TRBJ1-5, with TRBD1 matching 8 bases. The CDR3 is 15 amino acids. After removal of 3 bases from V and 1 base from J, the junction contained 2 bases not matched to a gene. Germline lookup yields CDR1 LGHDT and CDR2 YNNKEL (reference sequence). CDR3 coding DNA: TGTGCCAGCAGCCAGGGACAGGTGAGCAATCAGCCCCAGCATTTT. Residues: CASSQGQVSNQPQHF.